The present entry profiles one TCR beta chain with its context. Its antigen is undetermined. Library preparation (for TCRbeta) was performed with unique molecular identifiers. TCRdb fed the PCR reads into MiXCR, producing one record per CDR3 protein. This sample carries about 510,000 distinct CDR3 sequences, 11% of them seen once, and the ten largest clones take 12% to 15%. The data originate from a study of T-cell reconstitution after alpha-beta-depleted transplantation in children. General study results and limits: TCRbeta diversity was high at day 60 in some patients (a result of surviving recipient T cells and thymic progenitors). T-cell numbers and diversity, one year after transplant, stemmed largely from T cells that were newly produced. In patients about two months after transplant, alpha-beta T cells reportedly arose from several hundred expanded graft clones.

Germline V gene lookup returns CDR1 SGHTA and CDR2 FQGNSA. The CDR3 sequence is 16 residues long. The V segment lost 0 bases and the J segment 14 bases; nucleotides outside the gene matches: 13. Sequences were derived from PBMCs, mostly from graft donor cells, sampled 180 days after TCRalphabeta/CD19-depleted stem cell transplant. This clonotype originated in a female patient younger than 10 who had a stem cell transplant for aplastic anemia, so the T cells may come from the graft donor. The gene calls are TRBV7-2 and TRBJ2-1, with 10 bases that match TRBD2. CDR3 amino acids: CASSLARTSGAKAKFF. The CDR3 DNA reads TGTGCCAGCAGCTTAGCTAGGACTAGCGGAGCGAAAGCGAAGTTCTTC. The full variable domain, its missing parts supplied by reference TRBV7-2 and TRBJ2-1, is GAGVSQSPSNKVTEKGKDVELRCDPISGHTALYWYRQSLGQGLEFLIYFQGNSAPDKSGLPSDRFSAERTGGSVSTLTIQRTQQEDSAVYLCASSLARTSGAKAKFFGPGTRLTVL.